These 31 T cell receptor beta chains came from one sample sequenced in a study of blood T cell repertoires in COVID-19. The data were produced by immunoSEQ multiplex PCR, yet TCRdb's version contains in-frame clones alone and is incomplete. This table has some 150,000 clones, 88% appearing once. Sequenced sample: peripheral blood. The origin of the receptors is a woman aged 60-70 years with acute or convalescent COVID-19.

The rearrangement joins TRBV12-3 or TRBV12-4 to TRBJ1-2, with unresolved D. The CDR3 has 13 amino acids. Trimming left V 6 bases short and J 8 bases short, with 16 bases between. Here the CDR3 reads CASRRLHSKGYTF. As DNA, the CDR3 is TGTGCCAGCAGGCGGCTACATTCTAAGGGCTACACCTTC.

The chain employs TRBV7-8 and TRBJ1-3; the match to TRBD1 covers 8 bases. V was clipped by 5 bases and J by 8 bases; unmatched bases: 5. In germline, CDR1 is SGHVS, CDR2 FQNEAQ. The CDR3 extends over 13 amino acids. The CDR3 region is CASSLDRGYTIYF. The DNA for the CDR3 is TGTGCCAGCAGCCTTGACAGGGGTTACACCATATATTTT.

The CDR3 reads CASSPGTGWPYGYTF. CDR3 sequence (DNA): TGTGCCAGCAGCCCCGGGACAGGGTGGCCCTATGGCTACACCTTC. The rearrangement links TRBV7-9 to TRBJ1-2; 9 bases are shared with TRBD1. There are 15 residues in the CDR3. Per the germline V gene, CDR1 is SEHNR and CDR2 is FQNEAQ (reference sequence). The trim removed 5 bases at V and 4 bases at J, leaving 8 bases unmatched. The full variable domain, in which reference TRBV7-9 and TRBJ1-2 provide the parts outside the CDR3, is DTGVSQNPRHKITKRGQNVTFRCDPISEHNRLYWYRQTLGQGPEFLTYFQNEAQLEKSRLLSDRFSAERPKGSFSTLEIQRTEQGDSAMYLCASSPGTGWPYGYTFGSGTRLTVV.

V gene TRBV28 combines with J gene TRBJ2-1; 16 bases map to TRBD2. The germline CDR1 and CDR2 sequences are MDHEN and SYDVKM. Germline trimming cut 6 bases from V and 7 bases from J; bases unmatched to any gene: 6. The CDR3 is 16 residues long. The CDR3: CASRSWGLAGGNEQFF. The CDR3, as DNA: TGTGCCAGCAGATCTTGGGGACTAGCGGGGGGGAATGAGCAGTTCTTC.

This chain connects TRBV4-1 to TRBJ1-5, with TRBD1 identical over 7 bases. The germline gives CDR1 MGHRA, CDR2 YSYEKL. The CDR3 runs to 17 residues. With V trimmed by 4 bases and J by 6 bases, 15 bases remained unmatched. The chain's CDR3 is CASSPKTGYSESQPQHF. The CDR3 bases are TGCGCCAGCAGCCCTAAGACAGGGTACAGTGAAAGTCAGCCCCAGCATTTT.

This clone appeared a single time. This chain connects TRBV6-5 to TRBJ2-7; 13 positions agree with TRBD2. Germline V gene sequence: CDR1 MNHEY, CDR2 SVGAGI. V was pared by 5 bases and J by 3 bases, with 4 bases of the junction left unmatched. There are 15 residues in the CDR3. CDR3 region: CASSPRTSGGYEQYF. CDR3 sequence (DNA): TGTGCCAGCAGTCCCCGGACTAGCGGGGGCTACGAGCAGTACTTC.

V gene TRBV19 combines with J gene TRBJ1-5; no definite D call. Trimming pared 7 bases from V and 0 bases from J, leaving 13 bases between. CDR1 and CDR2 from the germline V gene are LNHDA and SQIVND (reference sequence). This CDR3 is 15 amino acids long. The CDR3 coding sequence is TGTGCCAGTACCGATGTGGGGAGTAGCAATCAGCCCCAGCATTTT. Translating it yields CASTDVGSSNQPQHF.

The rearrangement links TRBV7-3 to TRBJ2-3; no clear D gene. The ends were cut back, 5 bases at V and 4 bases at J, with 10 bases in the middle. The CDR3 has 13 residues. The germline V gene has CDR1 SGHTA and CDR2 FQGTGA. CDR3 in amino acids: CASSPTTPDTQYF. CDR3 nucleotide sequence: TGTGCCAGCAGCCCTACTACCCCAGATACGCAGTATTTT.

The genes are TRBV19 and TRBJ1-2; 8 nucleotides align to TRBD1. The V gene's germline CDR1 is LNHDA and CDR2 SQIVND (reference sequence). CDR3 length: 14 residues. Trimming cost V 4 bases and J 4 bases; bases outside gene matches: 5. In nucleotides, the CDR3 is TGTGCCAGTAGTAACACAGGGGGGGCCTATGGCTACACCTTC. It translates to CASSNTGGAYGYTF.

The rearrangement links TRBV2 to TRBJ1-2; 9 nucleotides align to TRBD1. The CDR3 sequence is 13 residues long. V dropped 7 bases and J dropped 6; count of bases not matched to a gene: 6. CDR1 and CDR2 from the germline V gene are SNHLY and FYNNEI. CDR3 region: CASTRTGVDGYTF. The DNA for the CDR3 is TGTGCCAGCACCAGGACAGGGGTCGATGGCTACACCTTC. The entire variable domain, with the rest obtained from reference TRBV2 and TRBJ1-2, is as follows: EPEVTQTPSHQVTQMGQEVILRCVPISNHLYFYWYRQILGQKVEFLVSFYNNEISEKSEIFDDQFSVERPDGSNFTLKIRSTKLEDSAMYFCASTRTGVDGYTFGSGTRLTVV.

This rearrangement joins TRBV19 to TRBJ1-1; TRBD1 aligns across 12 bases. The CDR3 consists of 16 residues. CDR1 is LNHDA and CDR2 is SQIVND in the germline V gene (reference sequence). V lost 9 bases, J lost 3 bases, and 11 bases stayed unmatched. The CDR3 reads CASVGGQGALHTEAFF. In nucleotides, the CDR3 is TGTGCCAGCGTCGGGGGACAGGGGGCATTGCACACTGAAGCTTTCTTT.

The chain joins TRBV2 to TRBJ2-6, with unresolved D. Per the germline V gene, CDR1 is SNHLY and CDR2 is FYNNEI. The CDR3 length is 15 residues. The V and J ends lost 2 bases and 2 bases respectively, with 7 bases between them. CDR3 loop: CASSESGAGANVLTF. The CDR3 DNA is TGTGCCAGCAGTGAATCGGGTGCTGGGGCCAACGTCCTGACTTTC.

V gene TRBV19 combines with J gene TRBJ1-2, with D possibly matching TRBD1 (5 bases). This CDR3 contains 12 residues. V shed 3 bases and J shed 8 bases, with 10 bases lying between them. CDR1 and CDR2 from the germline V gene are LNHDA and SQIVND (reference sequence). CDR3 region: CASSIGGEGYTF. CDR3 DNA sequence: TGTGCCAGTAGTATTGGAGGGGAAGGCTACACCTTC.

The V call is TRBV6-5, the J call TRBJ2-1; 13 bases map to TRBD2. The V gene's germline CDR1 is MNHEY and CDR2 SVGAGI. The length of the CDR3 is 13 residues. V was clipped by 9 bases and J by 6 bases; unmatched bases: 2. CDR3 residues: CASGLAGVNEQFF. The CDR3 region has the DNA TGTGCCAGTGGACTAGCGGGGGTCAATGAGCAGTTCTTC.

This chain links TRBV30 with TRBJ1-3; TRBD1 matches 7 bases. CDR3 length: 14 amino acids. Per germline, CDR1 GTSNPN and CDR2 SVGIG (reference sequence). With 0 bases clipped from V and 4 bases from J, the junction kept 3 bases outside the gene matches. Here the CDR3 reads CAWSVKGAGNTIYF. The CDR3 nucleotides are TGTGCCTGGAGTGTGAAGGGGGCCGGAAACACCATATATTTT.

The V gene is TRBV28, the J gene TRBJ2-2, with unresolved D. Germline V gene lookup returns CDR1 MDHEN and CDR2 SYDVKM. The CDR3 loop spans 13 amino acids. Trimming left V 6 bases short and J 0 bases short, with 5 bases between. CDR3 DNA: TGTGCCAGCAGACAGTCGAACACCGGGGAGCTGTTTTTT. Protein product: CASRQSNTGELFF.

The chain couples TRBV9 to TRBJ2-2, with 13 bases aligning to TRBD2. The J segment lost 1 base and the V segment lost 4 bases, leaving 10 bases of the junction unmatched. CDR1 is SGDLS and CDR2 is YYNGEE in the germline V gene. This CDR3 contains 19 residues. The CDR3: CASSNRLAGGWLNTGELFF. The CDR3 bases are TGTGCCAGCAGCAACCGACTAGCGGGGGGCTGGTTGAACACCGGGGAGCTGTTTTTT.

This chain joins TRBV9 and TRBJ2-2; the match to TRBD1 covers 9 bases. V dropped 1 base and J dropped 4; count of bases not matched to a gene: 5. CDR1 is SGDLS, CDR2 YYNGEE, per germline. The CDR3 has 16 amino acids. DNA of the CDR3: TGTGCCAGCAGCGTAACCGGGACAGGGATCACCGGGGAGCTGTTTTTT. It is translated as CASSVTGTGITGELFF. The variable domain in full, completed from reference TRBV9 and TRBJ2-2, reads DSGVTQTPKHLITATGQRVTLRCSPRSGDLSVYWYQQSLDQGLQFLIQYYNGEERAKGNILERFSAQQFPDLHSELNLSSLELGDSALYFCASSVTGTGITGELFFGEGSRLTVL.

This chain links TRBV11-2 with TRBJ2-4; D is possibly TRBD1 (5 bases). V lost 5 bases to trimming and J lost 2 bases, with 13 bases between them. This CDR3 comprises 15 residues. CDR1 and CDR2 from the germline V gene are SGHAT and FQNNGV. CDR3 DNA: TGTGCCAGCAGCGTTAGTCAGGGTCCCAAAAACATTCAGTACTTC. The encoded protein is CASSVSQGPKNIQYF.

The chain couples TRBV28 to TRBJ2-2; 10 nucleotides line up with TRBD2. V was clipped by 4 bases and J by 1 base; unmatched bases: 6. Germline assignment: CDR1 MDHEN and CDR2 SYDVKM. This CDR3 spans 17 amino acids. The CDR3 DNA follows: TGTGCCAGCAGTTCAAGCGGGGGGGCCCTGAACACCGGGGAGCTGTTTTTT. Translating it yields CASSSSGGALNTGELFF.

This clone showed up just once. CDR3 bases: TGCGCCAGCAGCTTAGTAAGGGGAGAGACCCAGTACTTC. Protein product: CASSLVRGETQYF. J is TRBJ2-5 and V is TRBV5-1; maybe TRBD1 (5 bases). The CDR3 extends over 13 amino acids. Germline CDR1 reads SGHRS; CDR2 reads YFSETQ. Trimming shortened V by 2 bases and J by 4 bases, and 9 bases separated the two germline ends.

The V and J genes are TRBV19 and TRBJ1-2; a weak D match, TRBD1 (5 bases). The V end was cut by 5 bases, the J end by 4 bases, with 17 bases between. Germline values: CDR1 LNHDA, CDR2 SQIVND (reference sequence). The CDR3 is 15 residues long. In DNA form, the CDR3 reads TGTGCCAGTAGTCGATTATTCGACAGACGCTATGGCTACACCTTC. Its translation: CASSRLFDRRYGYTF.

This clone was counted a single time. The chain recombines TRBV29-1 with TRBJ2-5; perhaps TRBD1 as D (6 bases). Between the trimmed V and J ends, which lost 6 bases and 4 bases, there was a span of 12 bases. Germline V gives CDR1 SQVTM, CDR2 ANQGSEA. The CDR3 totals 12 residues. CDR3 sequence: CSVQGFGETQYF. CDR3 bases: TGCAGCGTACAGGGCTTCGGAGAGACCCAGTACTTC.

The V call is TRBV5-1, the J call TRBJ1-2; D is perhaps TRBD1 (6 bases). Between the trimmed V and J ends, which lost 4 bases and 8 bases, there was a span of 24 bases. CDR1 SGHRS and CDR2 YFSETQ come from the germline V gene. This CDR3 is built from 16 residues. This chain's CDR3 is CASSPASTGSTGGYTF. CDR3 DNA sequence: TGCGCCAGCAGCCCTGCCTCGACAGGTTCCACCGGAGGCTACACCTTC.

The chain uses TRBV9 and TRBJ2-1, with D possibly being TRBD1 (6 bases). Trimming pared 3 bases from V and 10 bases from J, leaving 26 bases between. This CDR3 has 17 residues. The V gene's germline CDR1 is SGDLS and CDR2 YYNGEE. The CDR3 DNA is TGTGCCAGCAGCGCCTCAAGGACAGCTAGCTTGGGGTGGGAGCAGTTCTTC. It specifies CASSASRTASLGWEQFF.

This rearrangement joins TRBV7-2 to TRBJ2-7; TRBD2 agrees at 13 bases. The V and J ends lost 5 bases and 5 bases, in that order; junction bases with no gene match: 9. This CDR3 spans 16 amino acids. The V gene's germline CDR1 is SGHTA and CDR2 FQGNSA. CDR3 DNA sequence: TGTGCCAGCAGCACGGACGGGACTAGCGGGGCTCACGAGCAGTACTTC. It is translated as CASSTDGTSGAHEQYF. The whole variable domain, filled in from reference TRBV7-2 and TRBJ2-7, reads GAGVSQSPSNKVTEKGKDVELRCDPISGHTALYWYRQSLGQGLEFLIYFQGNSAPDKSGLPSDRFSAERTGGSVSTLTIQRTQQEDSAVYLCASSTDGTSGAHEQYFGPGTRLTVT.

The rearrangement uses TRBV5-6 and TRBJ2-2, with 9 positions matching TRBD1. From germline, CDR1 is SGHDT and CDR2 YYEEEE. V gave up 4 bases and J gave up 7 bases; unmatched junction bases: 8. The CDR3 is made up of 15 amino acids. The CDR3 loop is CASSLTGGYIGELFF. For the CDR3, the DNA is TGTGCCAGCAGCCTGACAGGGGGATACATCGGGGAGCTGTTTTTT.

This chain links TRBV7-8 with TRBJ1-1; D unclear. The CDR3 totals 15 residues. Trimming took off 0 bases at V and 4 bases at J, with 12 bases between the two ends. Germline CDR1 and CDR2: SGHVS and FQNEAQ. The CDR3 spells CASSLASGYGTEAFF. The CDR3 region has the DNA TGTGCCAGCAGCTTAGCATCCGGGTACGGCACTGAAGCTTTCTTT.

This clone has more than one count but fewer than ten. CDR3 protein: CASSWTGGLAMNTEAFF. For the CDR3, the DNA is TGTGCCAGCAGTTGGACAGGGGGGTTGGCAATGAACACTGAAGCTTTCTTT. This chain joins TRBV2 and TRBJ1-1; 10 positions match TRBD1. The CDR3 loop spans 17 amino acids. CDR1 and CDR2 from the germline V gene are SNHLY and FYNNEI. V lost 5 bases to trimming and J lost 0 bases; unmatched junction nucleotides: 9.

CDR3 residues: CASSLTGASAGANVLTF. In DNA form, the CDR3 reads TGCGCCAGCAGCTTAACAGGGGCAAGTGCTGGGGCCAACGTCCTGACTTTC. The V and J genes are TRBV5-1 and TRBJ2-6, with TRBD1 matching 7 bases. CDR3 length: 17 residues. The J segment lost 2 bases and the V segment lost 2 bases, leaving 7 bases of the junction unmatched. The germline gives CDR1 SGHRS, CDR2 YFSETQ.

This rearrangement joins TRBV9 to TRBJ1-6, with no clear D. This CDR3 comprises 16 residues. V was shortened by 4 bases and J by 7 bases, with 18 bases between the two germline ends. CDR1 and CDR2 (germline): SGDLS, YYNGEE. In DNA, the CDR3 is TGTGCCAGCAGCCCGAGAGTCGAAGCGTGGAATTCACCCCTCCACTTT. It codes for CASSPRVEAWNSPLHF. The full variable domain, in which reference TRBV9 and TRBJ1-6 provide the parts outside the CDR3, is DSGVTQTPKHLITATGQRVTLRCSPRSGDLSVYWYQQSLDQGLQFLIQYYNGEERAKGNILERFSAQQFPDLHSELNLSSLELGDSALYFCASSPRVEAWNSPLHFGNGTRLTVT.